The next 16 T cell receptor beta chains were all read from a single sample in a study of human T cells and chemical hapten exposure. Each CDR3 protein is one row after TCRdb ran MiXCR on the RACE reads. The sample contains approximately 340,000 distinct CDR3 sequences, under 8% of which appear only once. Time point indicated: patch test 1, 2 weeks after DPC sensitization. As to treatment: therapeutic diphenylcyclopropenone sensitization with weekly scalp DPC. The sample here was whole blood, taken in connection with sensitization to the hapten diphenylcyclopropenone (DPC). The receptors derive from a woman between 18 and 29 years old with alopecia areata. Some clones in this sample may be carry-over from other donors' samples.

This clonotype was recorded a few times. This rearrangement joins TRBV6-8 to TRBJ2-2; D call uncertain. Per germline, CDR1 MNHGY and CDR2 SAAAGT. The CDR3 contains 17 residues. V lost 6 bases and J 1 base, leaving 18 bases between the germline ends. The CDR3 coding sequence is TGTGCCAGCAGCTATGACCCCTGGGGTCGGAACACCGGGGAGCTGTTTTTT. As protein: CASSYDPWGRNTGELFF.

This clonotype was observed at least ten times. This chain links TRBV9 with TRBJ2-6; TRBD1 aligns across 8 bases. The germline V gene has CDR1 SGDLS and CDR2 YYNGEE. V was pared by 0 bases and J by 1 base, with 12 bases of the junction left unmatched. This CDR3 is 20 amino acids long. The DNA for the CDR3 is TGTGCCAGCAGCGTAGGCCCCCAACAGGGGGTAGGGTCTGGGGCCAACGTCCTGACTTTC. It codes for CASSVGPQQGVGSGANVLTF.

This clonotype was counted ten times or more. The chain combines TRBV5-1 with TRBJ2-1, with 10 bases identical to TRBD1. Germline values: CDR1 SGHRS, CDR2 YFSETQ. Unmatched junction bases numbered 7, after V lost 4 bases and J lost 6 bases. This CDR3 is built from 15 residues. The CDR3 nucleotides read TGCGCCAGCAGCCTAGGGACAGGGGTCCGCAATGAGCAGTTCTTC. As protein: CASSLGTGVRNEQFF.

This clonotype was seen a few times. The chain has TRBV12-3 or TRBV12-4 and TRBJ1-2; 8 positions match TRBD1. The CDR3 is 12 residues long. V was clipped by 6 bases and J by 5 bases; unmatched bases: 2. CDR3 region: CASSQGAYGYTF. The CDR3 DNA follows: TGTGCCAGCAGCCAGGGGGCGTATGGCTACACCTTC.

J is TRBJ2-2 and V is TRBV5-1; D call uncertain. In germline, CDR1 is SGHRS, CDR2 YFSETQ. V lost 5 bases and J lost 3, with 8 bases in between. The CDR3 loop spans 13 amino acids. CDR3 in amino acids: CASSRADTGELFF. The CDR3 DNA reads as TGCGCCAGCAGTCGCGCGGACACCGGGGAGCTGTTTTTT.

This chain joins TRBV11-1 and TRBJ1-1, with 9 positions matching TRBD1. Germline-derived CDR1 and CDR2 are SGHAT and FQDESV (reference sequence). The CDR3 totals 14 residues. The J segment lost 7 bases and the V segment lost 3 bases, leaving 6 bases of the junction unmatched. The CDR3 DNA is TGTGCCAGCAGCTTTACAGGGGGCGTTATTGAAGCTTTCTTT. Amino acid sequence: CASSFTGGVIEAFF. The full variable domain, completed using reference TRBV11-1 and TRBJ1-1, is EAEVAQSPRYKITEKSQAVAFWCDPISGHATLYWYRQILGQGPELLVQFQDESVVDDSQLPKDRFSAERLKGVDSTLKIQPAELGDSAMYLCASSFTGGVIEAFFGQGTRLTVV.

This clonotype was seen ten or more times. This chain joins TRBV5-6 and TRBJ1-1; possibly TRBD1 for D (5 bases). Germline loops: CDR1 SGHDT, CDR2 YYEEEE. The CDR3 has 15 residues. V was trimmed by 0 bases and J by 5 bases, leaving 14 bases between them. CDR3 loop: CASSLEQGWGTEAFF. The CDR3 DNA reads TGTGCCAGCAGCTTGGAGCAGGGTTGGGGTACTGAAGCTTTCTTT.

This clonotype was detected only a few times. The chain recombines TRBV15 with TRBJ1-6; D is unclear. The CDR3 covers 13 residues. The germline gives CDR1 LNHNV, CDR2 YYDKDF (reference sequence). Between the trimmed V and J ends, which lost 0 bases and 8 bases, there was a span of 5 bases. The CDR3 DNA follows: TGTGCCACCAGCAGAGAAGGTGATTCACCCCTCCACTTT. It yields the protein CATSREGDSPLHF.

This clonotype was seen a handful of times. CDR3 coding DNA: TGTGCCAGCAGTCCCCGGTCAGTTGGAGTGGAGACCCAGTACTTC. Protein sequence: CASSPRSVGVETQYF. The chain links TRBV6-5 to TRBJ2-5; D gene uncertain. CDR1 and CDR2 (germline): MNHEY, SVGAGI. The V end was cut by 5 bases, the J end by 5 bases, with 18 bases between. This CDR3 comprises 15 residues.

The chain carries TRBV7-9 and TRBJ2-3; D possibly corresponds to TRBD2 (5 bases). The CDR3 extends over 14 amino acids. Trimming removed 2 bases from V and 4 bases from J, with 10 bases in between. Germline V gives CDR1 SEHNR, CDR2 FQNEAQ (reference sequence). In nucleotides, the CDR3 is TGTGCCAGCAGCTTAAATGAGGGAGCAGATACGCAGTATTTT. It codes for CASSLNEGADTQYF.

This clonotype has just a few counts. The rearrangement joins TRBV20-1 to TRBJ1-6, with 10 bases identical to TRBD1. Germline V gene lookup returns CDR1 DFQATT and CDR2 SNEGSKA (reference sequence). Trimming cost V 1 base and J 9 bases; bases outside gene matches: 9. There are 16 residues in the CDR3. CDR3 nucleotide sequence: TGCAGTGCTAGAGCTGGGGACAGGGGAAGTTTTTCACCCCTCCACTTT. Residues: CSARAGDRGSFSPLHF.

The chain links TRBV7-2 to TRBJ1-2; unclear D gene. CDR1 and CDR2 (germline): SGHTA, FQGNSA. The CDR3 extends over 14 amino acids. The V end lost 2 bases, the J end lost 4 bases, and 11 bases lay between the germline ends. The CDR3 loop reads CASSLPYFSYGYTF. The CDR3 DNA reads TGTGCCAGCAGCTTACCGTATTTCTCCTATGGCTACACCTTC.

The gene calls are TRBV2 and TRBJ1-4, with D hard to call. The CDR3 has 18 residues. Germline CDR1 SNHLY, CDR2 FYNNEI. V lost 5 bases and J 2 bases, leaving 21 bases between the germline ends. CDR3 sequence: CASSPVGLTVSTNEKLFF. The DNA for the CDR3 is TGTGCCAGCAGTCCGGTTGGGCTCACAGTTTCTACTAATGAAAAACTGTTTTTT. Complete variable domain (other parts from reference TRBV2 and TRBJ1-4): EPEVTQTPSHQVTQMGQEVILRCVPISNHLYFYWYRQILGQKVEFLVSFYNNEISEKSEIFDDQFSVERPDGSNFTLKIRSTKLEDSAMYFCASSPVGLTVSTNEKLFFGSGTQLSVL.

V and J are TRBV6-5 and TRBJ2-7; 11 bases are shared with TRBD2. Germline-derived CDR1 and CDR2 are MNHEY and SVGAGI. There are 15 residues in the CDR3. V shed 5 bases and J 6 bases; nucleotides not matched to a gene: 9. CDR3 amino acids: CASSHQVAGGSEQYF. CDR3 coding DNA: TGTGCCAGCAGTCACCAAGTAGCGGGGGGGAGCGAGCAGTACTTC.

The table lists this clonotype with a few counts. The V gene is TRBV25-1, the J gene TRBJ1-1; 9 nucleotides align to TRBD1. CDR1 MGHDK and CDR2 SYGVNS come from the germline V gene. The CDR3 length is 15 residues. J was trimmed by 1 base and V by 4 bases; bases with no gene match: 4. CDR3 region: CASSGWDRENTEAFF. In DNA form, the CDR3 reads TGTGCCAGCAGTGGGTGGGACAGGGAGAACACTGAAGCTTTCTTT. The full variable domain, its missing parts supplied by reference TRBV25-1 and TRBJ1-1, is EADIYQTPRYLVIGTGKKITLECSQTMGHDKMYWYQQDPGMELHLIHYSYGVNSTEKGDLSSESTVSRIRTEHFPLTLESARPSHTSQYLCASSGWDRENTEAFFGQGTRLTVV.

Only a few counts were recorded for this clonotype. This chain uses TRBV20-1 with TRBJ1-5; unclear D gene. CDR1 and CDR2 from the germline V gene are DFQATT and SNEGSKA (reference sequence). This CDR3 spans 13 amino acids. V was pared by 5 bases and J by 12 bases, with 20 bases between. In DNA, the CDR3 is TGCAGTGCTCCCGTAACTGGCAGGACGATCCAGCATTTT. Encoded protein: CSAPVTGRTIQHF.